The clone carrying this T cell receptor beta chain was seen repeatedly, ten times or more. CDR1 is SGHDN and CDR2 is FVKESK in the germline V gene. The CDR3 covers 13 residues. Trimming took 6 bases from V and 6 from J, leaving 14 bases between them. Each CDR3 protein gets one entry after TCRdb re-called the reads with MiXCR. Of approximately 250,000 distinct CDR3 sequences in the sample, 6% to 8% are singletons; the top ten hold around 6.5%. This record belongs to a study of T cell repertoires in cytomegalovirus infection. V gene TRBV14 combines with J gene TRBJ1-1; D possibly corresponds to TRBD1 (5 bases). The source of this sequence is a human donor in good health (CMV status not recorded). Some clones in this sample may be carry-over from other donors' samples. The sequenced sample consisted of PBMCs. The CDR3 is CASRLQAGAEAFF. The CDR3 DNA reads TGTGCCAGCAGATTGCAGGCGGGGGCTGAAGCTTTCTTT.